A selection of T cell receptor beta chains follows, all from one sample in a study of T cell changes during pregnancy in multiple sclerosis. Repertoires were generated with immunoSEQ multiplex PCR, while TCRdb's copy carries only in-frame clones and drops some. The repertoire holds around 51,000 clones, with about 92% as singletons. Sequencing used peripheral blood, obtained in the second trimester of pregnancy. These receptor sequences come from a female donor with multiple sclerosis, enrolled in a pregnancy study. The conserved cysteine and the conserved F or W are not part of the CDR3 here.

j_gene: TRBJ2-1
v_gene: TRBV7-2
CDR3aa: ASSDRGLVPEQF

j_gene: TRBJ2-1
v_gene: TRBV19
CDR3aa: ASRARGQGNEQF

j_gene: TRBJ1-1
v_gene: TRBV28
CDR3aa: ASTPWTGGENTEAF

j_gene: TRBJ2-7
v_gene: TRBV6-4
CDR3aa: ASSNGSYGEQY

j_gene: TRBJ1-1
v_gene: TRBV18
CDR3aa: ASSPGQGSTEAF

j_gene: TRBJ1-2
v_gene: TRBV7-2
CDR3aa: ASSLGTGVQGYT

j_gene: TRBJ1-5
v_gene: TRBV19
CDR3aa: ASSIVGEANQPQH

j_gene: TRBJ2-3
v_gene: TRBV15
CDR3aa: ATSRGAGSTDTQY

j_gene: TRBJ2-5
v_gene: TRBV18
CDR3aa: ASSPGLNQETQY

j_gene: TRBJ2-7
v_gene: TRBV7-9
CDR3aa: ASIHTRLAGGDEQY

j_gene: TRBJ2-7
v_gene: TRBV6-5
CDR3aa: ASSYSWAGDSHEQY

j_gene: TRBJ1-1
v_gene: TRBV7-2
CDR3aa: ASSQDRVKEAF

j_gene: TRBJ2-5
v_gene: TRBV6-6
CDR3aa: ASRSRQGERKTQY

j_gene: TRBJ2-2
v_gene: TRBV29-1
CDR3aa: SVDSRTNTGELF

j_gene: TRBJ2-1
v_gene: TRBV4-2
CDR3aa: ASSQGREGNEQF

j_gene: TRBJ2-1
v_gene: TRBV18
CDR3aa: ASSPQGLEGGNNEQF

j_gene: TRBJ2-7
v_gene: TRBV28
CDR3aa: ASSLPRGASYEQY

j_gene: TRBJ2-7
v_gene: TRBV7-9
CDR3aa: ASSFSSGSSYEQY